A single sample gave rise to the 26 T cell receptor beta chains below, sequenced in a study of T cell repertoires in cytomegalovirus infection. Using its own MiXCR run on the reads, TCRdb lists one record per CDR3 protein. The sample has roughly 500,000 distinct CDR3 sequences, roughly 10% seen once; the top ten hold roughly 10%. Input material: PBMCs. Source of these receptors: a human donor in good health (CMV status not recorded). Some clones in this sample may be carry-over from other donors' samples.

The rearrangement uses TRBV18 and TRBJ1-2; D ambiguous. Germline V gene lookup returns CDR1 KGHSH and CDR2 LQKENI. Trimming pared 2 bases from V and 3 bases from J, leaving 7 bases between. The CDR3 consists of 13 residues. CDR3 sequence: CASSPEKDYGYTF. CDR3 bases: TGTGCCAGCTCACCAGAAAAAGACTATGGCTACACCTTC. Combining the CDR3 with reference TRBV18 and TRBJ1-2 gives the whole variable domain NAGVMQNPRHLVRRRGQEARLRCSPMKGHSHVYWYRQLPEEGLKFMVYLQKENIIDESGMPKERFSAEFPKEGPSILRIQQVVRGDSAAYFCASSPEKDYGYTFGSGTRLTVV.

On this clonotype itself: A much larger clonotype is one base distant, so this may be a read error. The chain links TRBV19 to TRBJ2-7; weak D call: TRBD2 (6 bases). Per germline, CDR1 LNHDA and CDR2 SQIVND (reference sequence). V shed 3 bases and J shed 3 bases, with 12 bases lying between them. This CDR3 region has 14 residues. The CDR3 DNA is TGTGCCAGTAGTATCCAACGGGAGAGCTACGAGCAGTACTTC. Translating gives CASSIQRESYEQYF.

This chain connects TRBV20-1 to TRBJ2-2; 13 bases match TRBD2. V shed 0 bases, J shed 7 bases, and the junction held 8 bases outside the gene matches. The CDR3 runs 17 residues. Germline V CDR1 and CDR2: DFQATT, SNEGSKA (reference sequence). CDR3 sequence (DNA): TGCAGTGCTAGAGATCCCGGACTAGCGGGAGTTAGCGGGGAGCTGTTTTTT. This encodes CSARDPGLAGVSGELFF.

This clonotype appeared many times. This chain links TRBV24-1 with TRBJ2-3; TRBD2 aligns across 9 bases. V gave up 3 bases and J gave up 5 bases; unmatched junction bases: 5. The CDR3 loop spans 15 amino acids. CDR1 and CDR2 (germline): KGHDR, SFDVKD. The CDR3 region is CATSDPSGEGDTQYF. DNA for the CDR3: TGTGCCACCAGTGATCCTAGCGGGGAGGGAGATACGCAGTATTTT.

In this sample, this clonotype turned up many times. V and J are TRBV19 and TRBJ2-7, with 8 bases fitting TRBD1. Trimming cost V 5 bases and J 7 bases; bases outside gene matches: 7. Germline lookup yields CDR1 LNHDA and CDR2 SQIVND (reference sequence). The CDR3 consists of 13 residues. The CDR3 coding sequence is TGTGCCAGTAGTCCGGTCAGGGGGCAAGAGCAGTACTTC. This codes for CASSPVRGQEQYF.

This clonotype has at least ten counts. This chain links TRBV6-1 with TRBJ2-7; D is perhaps TRBD2 (6 bases). CDR3 size: 15 residues. Germline CDR1 and CDR2: MNHNS and SASEGT. V gave up 5 bases and J gave up 2 bases, with 16 bases separating them. The CDR3 sequence is CASSPQEGRTYEQYF. The CDR3 DNA reads TGTGCCAGCAGTCCCCAGGAGGGAAGAACCTACGAGCAGTACTTC.

In this sample, this clonotype turned up many times. The J gene is TRBJ1-5, the V gene TRBV2, with a possible D match to TRBD1 (6 bases). Germline V gene data show CDR1 as SNHLY and CDR2 as FYNNEI. V shed 11 bases and J shed 6 bases, with 20 bases lying between them. The CDR3 sequence is 14 residues long. The CDR3 DNA reads TGTGCCTCCCAACCGGGACACCTCAGTCAGCCCCAGCATTTT. It encodes CASQPGHLSQPQHF.

This clonotype was detected a few times. The chain combines TRBV29-1 with TRBJ2-2; tentatively, D is TRBD1 or TRBD2 (6 bases each). The CDR3 has 14 residues. V was trimmed by 3 bases and J by 5 bases, leaving 13 bases between them. Per the germline V gene, CDR1 is SQVTM and CDR2 is ANQGSEA. CDR3 sequence reads: CSVEPRGRTGELFF. The CDR3 coding sequence is TGCAGCGTTGAGCCCCGGGGGCGGACCGGGGAGCTGTTTTTT.

The CDR3 loop is CASSTGLARAKNIQYF. The CDR3 bases are TGTGCCAGCAGCACGGGACTAGCGAGGGCCAAAAACATTCAGTACTTC. This chain uses TRBV13 with TRBJ2-4; 10 bases are a match to TRBD2. Germline V gene data show CDR1 as PRHDT and CDR2 as FYEKMQ (reference sequence). The V and J ends lost 5 bases and 1 base, in that order; junction bases with no gene match: 5. This CDR3 has 16 residues.

This clonotype was counted between two and nine times. The genes are TRBV30 and TRBJ2-1; 13 bases line up with TRBD2. The CDR3 loop spans 16 amino acids. Germline CDR1 GTSNPN, CDR2 SVGIG (reference sequence). V lost 5 bases and J lost 4; bases outside the gene matches: 8. DNA of the CDR3: TGTGCCTGGGACTCCGGGACTAGCGGGGCTTACAATGAGCAGTTCTTC. The encoded protein is CAWDSGTSGAYNEQFF.

This clonotype has ten or more counts. CDR3 sequence: CASSWGGRVNTEAFF. CDR3 coding DNA: TGTGCCAGCAGTTGGGGGGGGCGGGTGAACACTGAAGCTTTCTTT. The J gene is TRBJ1-1, the V gene TRBV12-3 or TRBV12-4; the D gene is possibly TRBD1 (6 bases). V was clipped by 4 bases and J by 0 bases, with 12 bases between them. The CDR3 consists of 15 residues.

There are many counts of this clonotype. J is TRBJ2-5 and V is TRBV29-1; D may correspond to TRBD1 or TRBD2 (5 bases each). The V end was cut by 0 bases, the J end by 4 bases, with 6 bases between. Germline V gene sequence: CDR1 SQVTM, CDR2 ANQGSEA. This CDR3 is 12 amino acids long. The CDR3 nucleotides read TGCAGCGTTGAAGACGGGACAGAGACCCAGTACTTC. This codes for CSVEDGTETQYF.

This clonotype was recorded many times. The rearrangement uses TRBV7-2 and TRBJ2-3; 16 bases agree with TRBD2. CDR1 SGHTA and CDR2 FQGNSA come from the germline V gene. With 5 bases clipped from V and 5 bases from J, the junction kept 7 bases outside the gene matches. The CDR3 contains 17 residues. The CDR3 DNA reads as TGTGCCAGCAGCCCGGGACTAGCGGGAGGGCCAGGAGATACGCAGTATTTT. It translates to CASSPGLAGGPGDTQYF.

The chain carries TRBV20-1 and TRBJ2-6, with D tentatively TRBD1 (7 bases). Germline assignment: CDR1 DFQATT and CDR2 SNEGSKA (reference sequence). V gave up 6 bases and J gave up 1 base, with 19 bases separating them. The CDR3 extends over 17 amino acids. The CDR3 region has the DNA TGCAGTGCCCCTGGGCGGGACAGCTCATCTGGGGCCAACGTCCTGACTTTC. It is translated as CSAPGRDSSSGANVLTF.

This clonotype was counted between two and nine times. CDR3: CASGNSLAYEQYF. CDR3 nucleotide sequence: TGTGCCAGCGGGAACAGTCTCGCGTACGAGCAGTACTTC. The chain is built from TRBV12-3 or TRBV12-4 and TRBJ2-7; D remains ambiguous. Deletions cut 8 bases from V and 4 bases from J, with 15 bases between. This CDR3 has 13 amino acids.

This clonotype was recorded once. This chain uses TRBV10-2 with TRBJ1-3; 7 bases align to TRBD1. Germline V gives CDR1 WSHSY, CDR2 SAAADI. CDR3 size: 14 residues. After removal of 0 bases from V and 5 bases from J, the junction contained 1 base not matched to a gene. As DNA, the CDR3 is TGCGCCAGCAGTGAGTCAGGGGGCCGAAACACCATATATTTT. This translates into CASSESGGRNTIYF.

This clonotype was seen just once. This chain connects TRBV20-1 to TRBJ2-7, with D perhaps being TRBD1 or TRBD2 (6 bases each). The ends were cut back, 4 bases at V and 2 bases at J, with 18 bases in the middle. This CDR3 spans 15 amino acids. Germline CDR1 reads DFQATT; CDR2 reads SNEGSKA (reference sequence). The CDR3 loop reads CSANPGASVTYEQYF. Written as DNA, the CDR3 is TGCAGTGCTAATCCGGGGGCTAGCGTAACCTACGAGCAGTACTTC.

The rearrangement joins TRBV7-9 to TRBJ1-1, with 9 positions matching TRBD1. The CDR3 spans 15 residues. V shed 4 bases, J shed 3 bases, and the junction held 6 bases outside the gene matches. Germline CDR1 and CDR2: SEHNR and FQNEAQ (reference sequence). CDR3 protein: CASSSGTGMHTEAFF. CDR3 DNA sequence: TGTGCCAGCAGCTCCGGGACAGGGATGCACACTGAAGCTTTCTTT.

This clonotype was counted only a few times. The chain has TRBV30 and TRBJ2-1; no clear D. There are 13 residues in the CDR3. Trimming stripped 0 bases from V and 3 bases from J, with 6 bases between. Germline V CDR1 and CDR2: GTSNPN, SVGIG (reference sequence). The CDR3 is CAWSVLRYNEQFF. The CDR3 DNA sequence: TGTGCCTGGAGTGTACTACGCTACAATGAGCAGTTCTTC.

This clonotype was seen repeatedly, ten times or more. The CDR3 DNA reads TGTGCCAGCAGTTTGGGGACAGGGGGTTGGACTGAAGCTTTCTTT. Translating it yields CASSLGTGGWTEAFF. This chain uses TRBV12-3 or TRBV12-4 with TRBJ1-1; 11 bases are a match to TRBD1. The ends lost 3 bases at V and 5 bases at J; junction bases unmatched: 5. The CDR3 is 15 amino acids.

The sample holds many counts of this clonotype. The chain uses TRBV19 and TRBJ2-1; 7 bases fit TRBD2. Trimming took 8 bases from V and 3 from J; bases not matched to a gene: 10. The CDR3 has 15 residues. Germline values: CDR1 LNHDA, CDR2 SQIVND (reference sequence). The CDR3 bases are TGTGCCAGTTCGTGGGGGACTACTCTCTACAATGAGCAGTTCTTC. It encodes CASSWGTTLYNEQFF.

A word on this clonotype: A much larger clone differs from this one at a single base, so this may be a read error. The chain is built from TRBV28 and TRBJ1-2; TRBD1 is a possible D gene (5 bases). The V end was cut by 4 bases, the J end by 2 bases, with 17 bases between. The CDR3 spans 16 residues. Per the germline V gene, CDR1 is MDHEN and CDR2 is SYDVKM. CDR3 loop: CASSWPGTTTNYGYTF. The CDR3 region has the DNA TGTGCCAGCAGTTGGCCCGGGACTACTACCAACTATGGCTACACCTTC.

This clonotype was detected only a few times. The rearrangement links TRBV7-9 to TRBJ2-1; a possible D gene is TRBD2 (7 bases). The CDR3 has 15 residues. CDR1 and CDR2 from the germline V gene are SEHNR and FQNEAQ (reference sequence). The V gene lost 3 bases and the J gene lost 8 bases, with 17 bases spanning the gap. The CDR3 sequence is CASSFGGPGEDEQFF. In DNA form, the CDR3 reads TGTGCCAGCAGCTTCGGGGGGCCAGGGGAAGATGAGCAGTTCTTC.

The chain uses TRBV6-5 and TRBJ2-7; the D is unclear. V dropped 7 bases and J dropped 0 bases, with 10 bases sitting between them. From germline, CDR1 is MNHEY and CDR2 SVGAGI. CDR3 length equals 13 residues. CDR3 amino acids: CASTDESSYEQYF. The CDR3 coding sequence is TGTGCCAGCACCGACGAGAGCTCCTACGAGCAGTACTTC.

This clonotype appeared a few times. The J gene is TRBJ2-2, the V gene TRBV28; D is perhaps TRBD2 (6 bases). Per the germline V gene, CDR1 is MDHEN and CDR2 is SYDVKM. The CDR3 covers 13 residues. V lost 2 bases, J lost 7 bases, and 8 bases lay in between. CDR3 DNA: TGTGCCAGCAGTTTAACTAGCCACGGGGAGCTGTTTTTT. Its protein product is CASSLTSHGELFF.

This clonotype was detected many times. V is TRBV28 and J is TRBJ2-1; the match to TRBD2 covers 10 bases. CDR3 length: 15 amino acids. Germline assignment: CDR1 MDHEN and CDR2 SYDVKM. Losses at the gene ends were 2 bases for V and 9 bases for J; bases not matched to a gene: 7. The CDR3 sequence: CASSLSTSGNGEQFF. The CDR3 bases are TGTGCCAGCAGTTTAAGCACTAGCGGGAACGGTGAGCAGTTCTTC.